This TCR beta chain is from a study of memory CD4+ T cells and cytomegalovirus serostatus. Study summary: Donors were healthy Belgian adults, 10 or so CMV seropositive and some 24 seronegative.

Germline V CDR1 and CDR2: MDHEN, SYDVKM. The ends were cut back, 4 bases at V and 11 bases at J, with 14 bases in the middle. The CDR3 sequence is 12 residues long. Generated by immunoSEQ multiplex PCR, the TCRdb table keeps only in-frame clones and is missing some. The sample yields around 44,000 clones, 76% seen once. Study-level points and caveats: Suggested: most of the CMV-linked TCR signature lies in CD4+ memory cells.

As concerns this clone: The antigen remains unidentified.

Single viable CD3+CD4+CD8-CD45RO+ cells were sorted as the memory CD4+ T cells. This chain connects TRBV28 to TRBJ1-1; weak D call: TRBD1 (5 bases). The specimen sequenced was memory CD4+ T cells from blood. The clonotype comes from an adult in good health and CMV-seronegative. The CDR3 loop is CASSSSGMAAFF. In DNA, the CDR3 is TGTGCCAGCAGTTCCTCAGGGATGGCGGCTTTCTTT.